Presented here are 18 T cell receptor beta chains from one specimen sequenced in a study of CD8 T cells in Susac syndrome. When the RNA was reverse transcribed, random hexamers were used with an input of roughly 0.45 to 1 ug. TCRdb re-derived calls from the immunoSEQ multiplex PCR reads in MiXCR, one entry per CDR3 protein. The sample records roughly 400,000 distinct CDR3 sequences, approximately 89% being singletons. The sample comprised CD8+ T cells from PBMCs. These receptors all come from a human donor with multiple sclerosis.

This chain uses TRBV12-3 or TRBV12-4 with TRBJ2-7, with D possibly matching TRBD2 (5 bases). V shed 7 bases and J shed 7 bases, with 29 bases lying between them. The CDR3 covers 17 residues. The CDR3 spells CASTFKLAVAQAVEQYF. For the CDR3, the DNA is TGTGCCAGCACCTTTAAGCTCGCGGTGGCCCAAGCGGTGGAGCAGTACTTC.

This clonotype showed up just a few times. The chain uses TRBV25-1 and TRBJ2-5; D not resolved. Germline CDR1 and CDR2: MGHDK and SYGVNS. The CDR3 contains 14 residues. V was cut by 6 bases and J by 1 base, with 12 bases left in between. CDR3 sequence reads: CASRDGGPQETQYF. Written as DNA, the CDR3 is TGTGCCAGCAGGGACGGCGGACCCCAAGAGACCCAGTACTTC.

This rearrangement joins TRBV7-6 to TRBJ2-5; the D gene could be TRBD1 or TRBD2 (5 bases each). Germline V gene lookup returns CDR1 SGHVS and CDR2 FNYEAQ. Trimming shortened V by 3 bases and J by 4 bases, and 9 bases separated the two germline ends. The length of the CDR3 is 13 residues. The CDR3 coding sequence is TGTGCCAGCAGCTTGGCAGGGACAGAGACCCAGTACTTC. Its translation is CASSLAGTETQYF.

This clonotype was observed once. V usage is TRBV9 and J usage is TRBJ2-2; D is unclear. Between the trimmed V and J ends, which lost 0 bases and 1 base, there was a span of 7 bases. Per germline, CDR1 SGDLS and CDR2 YYNGEE. The CDR3 spans 15 residues. The CDR3 coding sequence is TGTGCCAGCAGCGTAGGTTGGCTGAACACCGGGGAGCTGTTTTTT. Translation: CASSVGWLNTGELFF.

This sequence joins TRBV3-1 and TRBJ1-5; the D gene is possibly TRBD1 (6 bases). Trimming removed 0 bases from V and 7 bases from J, with 13 bases in between. Per the germline V gene, CDR1 is LGHDT and CDR2 is YNNKEL (reference sequence). There are 15 residues in the CDR3. The chain's CDR3 is CASSQDPSGVQPQHF. The CDR3 region has the DNA TGTGCCAGCAGCCAAGATCCCTCAGGGGTACAGCCCCAGCATTTT.

The rearrangement joins TRBV7-9 to TRBJ1-2; the D is unclear. Germline loops: CDR1 SEHNR, CDR2 FQNEAQ (reference sequence). This CDR3 spans 14 amino acids. V dropped 5 bases and J dropped 4 bases, with 14 bases sitting between them. CDR3 residues: CASSTLEGGYGYTF. Written as DNA, the CDR3 is TGTGCCAGCAGCACCCTCGAGGGTGGCTATGGCTACACCTTC.

V gene TRBV15 combines with J gene TRBJ2-1; no firm D call. There are 11 residues in the CDR3. Trimming left V 1 base short and J 7 bases short, with 2 bases between. Germline CDR1 and CDR2: LNHNV and YYDKDF (reference sequence). The CDR3 protein is CATSRGNEQFF. The CDR3, as DNA: TGTGCCACCAGCAGAGGGAATGAGCAGTTCTTC.

The chain has TRBV11-1 and TRBJ2-1, with D uncertain. CDR3 length: 13 residues. Trimming took 4 bases from V and 5 from J, leaving 9 bases between them. The V gene's germline CDR1 is SGHAT and CDR2 FQDESV (reference sequence). This CDR3 is CASSSARHNEQFF. CDR3 DNA sequence: TGTGCCAGCAGCTCCGCGAGACACAATGAGCAGTTCTTC.

The J gene is TRBJ2-4, the V gene TRBV11-2; TRBD2 matches 13 bases. Trimming took 5 bases from V and 9 from J; bases not matched to a gene: 13. CDR1 and CDR2 from the germline V gene are SGHAT and FQNNGV. The CDR3 covers 17 residues. The CDR3 DNA reads as TGTGCCAGCAGCCCGCGGACTAGCGGGGGAGCCGCAGGCATTCAGTACTTC. Protein sequence: CASSPRTSGGAAGIQYF. The entire variable domain, with the rest obtained from reference TRBV11-2 and TRBJ2-4, is as follows: EAGVAQSPRYKIIEKRQSVAFWCNPISGHATLYWYQQILGQGPKLLIQFQNNGVVDDSQLPKDRFSAERLKGVDSTLKIQPAKLEDSAVYLCASSPRTSGGAAGIQYFGAGTRLSVL.

The V call is TRBV19, the J call TRBJ2-1; 11 bases map to TRBD2. CDR1 is LNHDA and CDR2 is SQIVND in the germline V gene (reference sequence). V lost 3 bases and J lost 9; bases outside the gene matches: 13. This CDR3 contains 17 residues. CDR3 nucleotide sequence: TGTGCCAGTAGTATTCCCCCAACTAGCGGGAGTGGTCGTGAGCAGTTCTTC. Translated, it gives CASSIPPTSGSGREQFF.

The chain recombines TRBV29-1 with TRBJ2-1; TRBD1 might be the D (6 bases). This CDR3 comprises 14 residues. V lost 6 bases and J lost 8, with 20 bases in between. Germline V gene lookup returns CDR1 SQVTM and CDR2 ANQGSEA. The CDR3 nucleotides read TGCAGCGTCGGTGTATGGGGGCCTGGGGATGAGCAGTTCTTC. Its translation: CSVGVWGPGDEQFF.

This clonotype has just a few counts. This chain connects TRBV6-1 to TRBJ2-5; a weak D match, TRBD2 (6 bases). The CDR3 has 15 amino acids. The V gene's germline CDR1 is MNHNS and CDR2 SASEGT. V dropped 1 base and J dropped 5 bases, with 14 bases sitting between them. The CDR3 loop is CASSEGGGIYETQYF. DNA for the CDR3: TGTGCCAGCAGTGAAGGTGGCGGGATATACGAGACCCAGTACTTC.

The rearrangement links TRBV2 to TRBJ2-7, with D possibly TRBD1 on 5 matching bases. Germline V gene data show CDR1 as SNHLY and CDR2 as FYNNEI. The V end was cut by 8 bases, the J end by 5 bases, with 13 bases between. The CDR3 is made up of 12 amino acids. CDR3 residues: CASQKGPDEQYF. CDR3 bases: TGTGCCAGCCAAAAGGGGCCGGACGAGCAGTACTTC.

This chain connects TRBV28 to TRBJ2-7, with a possible D match to TRBD2 (6 bases). CDR1 and CDR2 (germline): MDHEN, SYDVKM. Trimming cost V 3 bases and J 2 bases, with 11 bases left between them. This CDR3 region has 14 residues. CDR3 nucleotides: TGTGCCAGCAGTTTCGATGGAGGGGCCTACGAGCAGTACTTC. As protein: CASSFDGGAYEQYF. Filled out from reference TRBV28 and TRBJ2-7, the complete variable domain reads DVKVTQSSRYLVKRTGEKVFLECVQDMDHENMFWYRQDPGLGLRLIYFSYDVKMKEKGDIPEGYSVSREKKERFSLILESASTNQTSMYLCASSFDGGAYEQYFGPGTRLTVT.

This chain uses TRBV7-9 with TRBJ2-7; 9 nucleotides line up with TRBD2. The germline CDR1 and CDR2 sequences are SEHNR and FQNEAQ (reference sequence). This CDR3 is built from 15 residues. Trimming at V came to 4 bases and at J to 0 bases, leaving 4 bases not matched to a gene. Here the CDR3 DNA reads TGTGCCAGCAGCTCAGCGGGAGGACTCTCCTACGAGCAGTACTTC. It is translated as CASSSAGGLSYEQYF.

This clonotype occurred once. The rearrangement uses TRBV6-1 and TRBJ2-2; 9 bases align to TRBD2. After removal of 3 bases from V and 1 base from J, the junction contained 9 bases not matched to a gene. CDR3 size: 18 residues. Germline V gene data show CDR1 as MNHNS and CDR2 as SASEGT. DNA for the CDR3: TGTGCCAGCAGTGACCGACCGTCTAGCGGGAAGAACACCGGGGAGCTGTTTTTT. Translated, it gives CASSDRPSSGKNTGELFF.

The chain couples TRBV4-1 to TRBJ2-7, with D perhaps matching TRBD2 (5 bases). Germline-derived CDR1 and CDR2 are MGHRA and YSYEKL. This CDR3 region has 16 residues. Trimming stripped 0 bases from V and 4 bases from J, with 16 bases between. The CDR3 coding sequence is TGCGCCAGCAGCCAAGATCCGATGACCCCGGGGTACGAGCAGTACTTC. Its translation: CASSQDPMTPGYEQYF.

Written as DNA, the CDR3 is TGTGCCAGCAGTCCATTTCGGGACTACCTTTTCGAGCAGTACTTC. Protein sequence: CASSPFRDYLFEQYF. The V and J genes are TRBV6-6 and TRBJ2-7, with TRBD2 matching 7 bases. Germline values: CDR1 MNHNY, CDR2 SVGAGI (reference sequence). The length of the CDR3 is 15 residues. V trimming: 5 bases; J trimming: 6 bases; junction bases outside the gene matches: 13.